Sequencing of this TCR beta chain was carried out in a study of T cells after yellow fever vaccination (dated by TCRdb to between 2017 and 2020). Some background on the complete study: Libraries from fractions with low cell numbers were prepared with the SMART-Seq v4 Ultra Low Input RNA kit. To follow T-cell clones before and after primary and booster YFV17D yellow fever vaccination, bulk TCR alpha and beta repertoires were sequenced over time. Two healthy male donors, one aged 18 to 29 and one aged 30 to 40 years, were included in the cohort. Blood was drawn at multiple timepoints before and after primary and secondary immunization, with bulk PBMC replicates and cell subsets isolated. General conclusions and limits of the study: Most clones expanded after primary vaccination (around 97% of CD4 and around 89% of CD8) were re-detected after the booster, suggesting that broad memory maintenance occurred. Only a couple of donors were included in the study, so the extent to which the findings can be generalized is limited. Because abundant contaminating clonotypes from the bulk population could be contained in FACS-sorted repertoires, computational filtering was required. Compared with the primary T-cell response, the secondary T-cell response was weaker but faster, peaking on day 5 rather than day 15. A small fraction of clonotypes appeared in both the CD4 and CD8 compartments, likely as a result of convergent recombination.

Taken with the paper, the label for treatment or condition translates to: live attenuated yellow fever vaccine strain. Two biological replicates of bulk PBMCs were collected at each blood-draw timepoint. A standard Ficoll-Paque protocol was used to isolate PBMCs from peripheral blood. TriZol was used to extract RNA from bulk PBMCs, from CD4 and CD8 fractions, and from dextramer-positive and dextramer-negative fractions. TCR cDNA was synthesized by 5'RACE template switching, which introduced a universal primer site and unique molecular identifiers. Priming of cDNA synthesis was performed from both the TCR alpha and TCR beta constant segments. Library amplification involved two PCR steps, and the second step added sample barcodes and sequencing adapters. Sequencing of libraries was performed on Illumina HiSeq 2500 (2x100 bp) or NovaSeq (2x150 bp). From the authors' description of their analysis: Reads were demultiplexed and collapsed into UMI consensus sequences with MIGEC, and V(D)J alignment was performed with MiXCR. Vaccine-responding clonotypes were defined with edgeR using replicate PBMC samples, requiring FDR below 0.01 and a log2 fold change above 5 up to day 15. Bulk clonotypes were assigned CD4 or CD8 identity according to which sequenced CD4 or CD8 repertoire held them at higher abundance. Clones were called with MiXCR by TCRdb after fastp trimmed the public reads at Q25, and only in-frame beta chains were retained. CDR3 protein duplicates are merged, each entry listing the most common genes and DNA. What appears here as the V and J calls and clone size reflects TCRdb's work, not the paper's. Within this sample are approximately 510,000 distinct CDR3 sequences, with 20% to 25% of them counted one time only. The biggest ten clones account for about 17% of the sample.

This clonotype was seen more than once but under ten times. What this receptor recognizes is not known. Qualities for individual bases were not recorded, and no much larger clone is one base off. Looking up the germline V gene (reference sequence) yields CDR1 SEHNR and CDR2 FQNEAQ. Including cysteine and phenylalanine, the CDR3 has 13 amino acids. Left in the record is the CDR3 DNA by itself, 39 bases read in frame from the first base. The junction shows trimming of 7 bases on V and 6 bases on J, and the gene matches do not reach 5 bases of it. The source of this sequence is a man between 18 and 35 years old who received the YFV17D yellow fever vaccine. Here the sequenced sample was PBMCs, taken roughly 20 days after the first yellow fever vaccination. The sequence joins TRBV7-9 to TRBJ2-2; TRBD1 aligns with 7 central bases. The sequence in DNA is TGTGCCAGCACCTCAACAGGGGCCGGGGAGCTGTTTTTT. Its translation is CASTSTGAGELFF. With all but the CDR3 taken from the reference TRBV7-9 and TRBJ2-2 genes, the full variable domain is: DTGVSQNPRHKITKRGQNVTFRCDPISEHNRLYWYRQTLGQGPEFLTYFQNEAQLEKSRLLSDRFSAERPKGSFSTLEIQRTEQGDSAMYLCASTSTGAGELFFGEGSRLTVL.